Included here is one T cell receptor beta chain sequence, with context. Its antigen is as yet unknown. The data were obtained in a study of beta chain features in type 1 diabetes. Notes on the study in general: For patients, the naive, central memory and Treg TCRB repertoires appeared more alike than for healthy donors. Among patients with Type 1 diabetes, TCRB CDR3s were moderately but significantly shorter in every one of the four CD4+ subsets. A possible short-template PCR bias applies equally to patients and controls.

Purities in excess of 95% were seen in all sorted populations. The study reverse transcribed the entire isolated RNA, so it sequenced expressed TCRB transcripts. Clones were read by immunoSEQ multiplex PCR, and TCRdb kept only the in-frame ones, dropping some. The sample carries 150,000 to 160,000 clones, around 10% recorded once. The source of this sequence is a man between 18 and 29 years old in good health. Specimen: central memory CD4+ T cells from blood.

Here the CDR3 reads CASSLASGGGQPQHF. The CDR3 DNA sequence: TGTGCCAGCAGCTTAGCATCAGGGGGCGGCCAGCCCCAGCATTTT. J is TRBJ1-5 and V is TRBV7-8, with 8 bases that match TRBD1. The CDR3 runs 15 residues. Germline CDR1 SGHVS, CDR2 FQNEAQ. The V segment lost 0 bases and the J segment 7 bases; nucleotides outside the gene matches: 5.